The 20 T cell receptor beta chains below come from one sample, sequenced in a study of blood T cells in healthy people across ages. A second PCR, run for roughly 7 to 11 cycles, used a sample-barcoded 5' primer plus a J-beta primer mix. TCRdb analysed the 5' RACE reads with MiXCR anew, one entry per CDR3 protein. The sample lists approximately 1,000,000 distinct CDR3 sequences; less than 45% were seen once. Sequencing was performed on blood. All receptors derive from a man aged 18 to 29 in good health.

The gene calls are TRBV7-9 and TRBJ2-4, with 7 nucleotides matching TRBD2. The CDR3 sequence is 13 residues long. Germline V gives CDR1 SEHNR, CDR2 FQNEAQ (reference sequence). V lost 7 bases, J lost 9 bases, and 9 bases stayed unmatched. Written as DNA, the CDR3 is TGTGCCAGCATCCCAAACAGCGGGGCCATTCAGTACTTC. This sequence encodes CASIPNSGAIQYF.

This clonotype was seen only a few times. The chain uses TRBV5-1 and TRBJ1-4; D unresolved. CDR3 length equals 15 residues. V gave up 1 base and J gave up 0 bases, with 7 bases separating them. Germline CDR1 SGHRS, CDR2 YFSETQ. CDR3 region: CASSLSPATNEKLFF. In DNA form, the CDR3 reads TGCGCCAGCAGCTTGTCACCCGCAACTAATGAAAAACTGTTTTTT.

The J gene is TRBJ1-2, the V gene TRBV21-1. TRBV21-1 is deemed a pseudogene. This CDR3 is built from 16 residues. This CDR3 reads CASSTLRGFICNGYTF. Written as DNA, the CDR3 is TGTGCCAGCAGCACACTGCGAGGTTTTATTTGCAATGGCTACACCTTC.

The chain uses TRBV10-3 and TRBJ1-2; D is possibly TRBD1 (6 bases). CDR3 length: 14 amino acids. The V gene's germline CDR1 is ENHRY and CDR2 SYGVKD. Between the trimmed V and J ends, which lost 2 bases and 7 bases, there was a span of 14 bases. CDR3 in DNA: TGTGCCATCAGTGAGCCGACAGGAGAGGTTGGCTACACCTTC. Protein sequence: CAISEPTGEVGYTF.

This clonotype was counted only a few times. This chain uses TRBV6-1 with TRBJ1-2, with D hard to call. The CDR3 extends over 13 amino acids. The V gene's germline CDR1 is MNHNS and CDR2 SASEGT. V was trimmed by 2 bases and J by 0 bases, leaving 4 bases between them. The CDR3 DNA sequence: TGTGCCAGCAGTGAAAGCCCTAACTATGGCTACACCTTC. Its protein product is CASSESPNYGYTF.

The CDR3, as DNA: TGTGCCAGCAGCTTAGATCTTAATAGCAATCAGCCCCAGCATTTT. This encodes CASSLDLNSNQPQHF. The chain links TRBV11-2 to TRBJ1-5; no definite D call. Germline V lookup: CDR1 SGHAT, CDR2 FQNNGV. This CDR3 contains 15 residues. V shed 0 bases and J shed 0 bases, with 6 bases lying between them.

This clonotype has only a few counts. The chain uses TRBV7-9 and TRBJ1-2; no clear D. The length of the CDR3 is 15 residues. V lost 5 bases to trimming and J lost 6 bases, with 19 bases between them. Germline V gives CDR1 SEHNR, CDR2 FQNEAQ (reference sequence). CDR3 nucleotide sequence: TGTGCCAGCAGCCGCTCGGGTGCCGTTCGGGATGGCTACACCTTC. It yields the protein CASSRSGAVRDGYTF.

V is TRBV27 and J is TRBJ2-1; D possibly corresponds to TRBD2 (6 bases). Trimming removed 4 bases from V and 0 bases from J, with 16 bases in between. CDR3 size: 17 residues. From germline, CDR1 is MNHEY and CDR2 SMNVEV (reference sequence). CDR3: CASSSHGGRYSYNEQFF. Here the CDR3 DNA reads TGTGCCAGCAGTTCCCATGGAGGGAGGTACTCCTACAATGAGCAGTTCTTC.

This clonotype was recorded a few times. The rearrangement links TRBV5-1 to TRBJ1-4; D unresolved. The V end was cut by 4 bases, the J end by 2 bases, with 15 bases between. This CDR3 region has 16 residues. Germline V gene sequence: CDR1 SGHRS, CDR2 YFSETQ. CDR3 in amino acids: CASSPVLLGTNEKLFF. CDR3 nucleotides: TGCGCCAGCAGCCCGGTTCTACTTGGGACTAATGAAAAACTGTTTTTT. Looking up the rest from reference TRBV5-1 and TRBJ1-4 gives the full variable domain: KAGVTQTPRYLIKTRGQQVTLSCSPISGHRSVSWYQQTPGQGLQFLFEYFSETQRNKGNFPGRFSGRQFSNSRSEMNVSTLELGDSALYLCASSPVLLGTNEKLFFGSGTQLSVL.

This chain connects TRBV20-1 to TRBJ2-3, with D tentatively TRBD1 or TRBD2 (6 bases each). The CDR3 is 14 residues long. The germline V gene has CDR1 DFQATT and CDR2 SNEGSKA (reference sequence). Trimming pared 4 bases from V and 0 bases from J, leaving 11 bases between. In DNA form, the CDR3 reads TGCAGTGCTACAAAAGGGGGGAGCACAGATACGCAGTATTTT. Amino acids: CSATKGGSTDTQYF.

There are a few counts of this clonotype. The chain links TRBV7-2 to TRBJ1-1, with D possibly TRBD1 on 6 matching bases. The CDR3 sequence is 15 residues long. V was shortened by 1 base and J by 4 bases, with 13 bases between the two germline ends. Germline V CDR1 and CDR2: SGHTA, FQGNSA. The CDR3 is CASSLVGGEGTEAFF. The CDR3 bases are TGTGCCAGCAGCTTAGTAGGGGGAGAGGGCACTGAAGCTTTCTTT.

The chain uses TRBV9 and TRBJ1-4; possible D gene TRBD1, 5 bases. V was pared by 2 bases and J by 10 bases, with 27 bases between. The CDR3 extends over 18 amino acids. Germline V lookup: CDR1 SGDLS, CDR2 YYNGEE. CDR3: CASSVRPLGVGVGGKLFF. In DNA, the CDR3 is TGTGCCAGCAGCGTCAGACCCCTAGGGGTCGGAGTAGGTGGAAAACTGTTTTTT.

This clonotype was counted only a few times. A read error may produce the germline difference seen at one junction end. The chain carries TRBV20-1 and TRBJ2-7, with a weak D call TRBD1 (5 bases). Looked up from germline, CDR1 is DFQATT and CDR2 is SNEGSKA (reference sequence). There are 13 residues in the CDR3. In nucleotides, the CDR3 is TGCGGTGCGATCCAGACAGCCTCCTACGAGCAGTACTTC. Translated, it gives CGAIQTASYEQYF.

The chain's CDR3 is CASSQAAGTGSGYTF. The CDR3 region has the DNA TGTGCCAGCAGCCAAGCTGCTGGGACAGGGAGCGGCTACACCTTC. The V and J genes are TRBV4-2 and TRBJ1-2, with 9 bases identical to TRBD1. V trimming: 1 base; J trimming: 8 bases; junction bases outside the gene matches: 8. The CDR3 is made up of 15 amino acids. From germline, CDR1 is LGHNA and CDR2 YNFKEQ.

The chain recombines TRBV20-1 with TRBJ2-3, with D unclear. V was cut by 0 bases and J by 6 bases, with 10 bases left in between. The CDR3 runs to 13 residues. Germline V CDR1 and CDR2: DFQATT, SNEGSKA (reference sequence). Written as DNA, the CDR3 is TGCAGTGCTAGAGACCCCGGACGGGATACGCAGTATTTT. Its protein is CSARDPGRDTQYF.

Only a few counts were recorded for this clonotype. The chain recombines TRBV4-2 with TRBJ2-3, with TRBD1 matching 8 bases. Germline V gene sequence: CDR1 LGHNA, CDR2 YNFKEQ. The J segment lost 5 bases and the V segment lost 1 base, leaving 5 bases of the junction unmatched. The CDR3 length is 15 residues. The CDR3 nucleotides read TGTGCCAGCAGCCAAGGACAGGGGCTAGGAGATACGCAGTATTTT. This gives the protein CASSQGQGLGDTQYF.

This clonotype was recorded a few times. The chain employs TRBV3-1 and TRBJ2-1, with 10 bases lining up with TRBD2. The CDR3 is 15 residues long. The germline CDR1 and CDR2 sequences are LGHDT and YNNKEL (reference sequence). The V gene end was trimmed by 2 bases and the J gene end by 7 bases; junction bases not matched to a gene: 5. For the CDR3, the DNA is TGTGCCAGCAGCCAAAGCGGGGGGGCTAGGAATGAGCAGTTCTTC. Its translation is CASSQSGGARNEQFF.

The chain is built from TRBV6-2 or TRBV6-3 and TRBJ1-5, with 7 bases identical to TRBD1. This CDR3 has 15 residues. Germline assignment: CDR1 MNHEY and CDR2 SVGEGT. J was trimmed by 2 bases and V by 2 bases; bases with no gene match: 3. The CDR3 nucleotides are TGTGCCAGCAGTTACCAGGGGGAAGGCAATCAGCCCCAGCATTTT. Translated, it gives CASSYQGEGNQPQHF.

The chain carries TRBV7-9 and TRBJ2-3, with TRBD2 as a possible D gene (5 bases). Trimming took off 5 bases at V and 2 bases at J, with 11 bases between the two ends. Germline values: CDR1 SEHNR, CDR2 FQNEAQ (reference sequence). The CDR3 has 14 amino acids. This chain's CDR3 is CASSQRDFTDTQYF. In nucleotides, the CDR3 is TGTGCCAGCAGCCAACGGGATTTCACAGATACGCAGTATTTT.

This chain connects TRBV20-1 to TRBJ1-2; the D is unclear. Trimming stripped 3 bases from V and 8 bases from J, with 16 bases between. The CDR3 consists of 13 residues. In germline, CDR1 is DFQATT, CDR2 SNEGSKA (reference sequence). In DNA form, the CDR3 reads TGCAGTGCTAGCCTCACTGCCCATGGGGGCTACACCTTC. It encodes CSASLTAHGGYTF.